A single sample gave rise to the 19 T cell receptor beta chains below, sequenced in a study of PD-L1 blockade in urothelial cancer. Clones were sequenced by immunoSEQ multiplex PCR, and TCRdb holds only the in-frame ones, with some missing. The sample holds about 50,000 clones, under 90% seen once. The time point: pretreatment peripheral blood. This specimen consisted of PBMCs, obtained around atezolizumab (anti-PD-L1) treatment. The receptors were gathered from a man between 65 and 79 years old with urothelial cancer.

The chain is built from TRBV27 and TRBJ2-3, with 14 bases that match TRBD2. Germline loops: CDR1 MNHEY, CDR2 SMNVEV (reference sequence). The ends lost 0 bases at V and 6 bases at J; junction bases unmatched: 11. This CDR3 contains 19 residues. The CDR3 is CASSLSGLAGGPGGDTQYF. The DNA for the CDR3 is TGTGCCAGCAGTTTATCCGGACTAGCGGGGGGCCCGGGCGGGGATACGCAGTATTTT.

Here the CDR3 reads CASSSDRDNEQYF. The DNA of the CDR3 is TGTGCCAGCTCATCCGACAGGGATAACGAGCAGTACTTC. The J gene is TRBJ2-7, the V gene TRBV18; 7 bases fit TRBD1. The CDR3 sequence is 13 residues long. With V trimmed by 5 bases and J by 5 bases, 6 bases remained unmatched. Germline V gives CDR1 KGHSH, CDR2 LQKENI.

The chain uses TRBV27 and TRBJ2-7; TRBD1 matches at 7 bases. CDR1 is MNHEY, CDR2 SMNVEV, per germline (reference sequence). This CDR3 comprises 15 residues. The V and J ends lost 6 bases and 6 bases, in that order; junction bases with no gene match: 14. This CDR3 reads CASSPDRVSSREQYF. The CDR3 coding sequence is TGTGCCAGCAGCCCAGACAGGGTTTCGTCTCGCGAGCAGTACTTC.

The rearrangement uses TRBV11-3 and TRBJ2-7, with D perhaps TRBD2 (7 bases). The CDR3 loop spans 15 amino acids. V shed 5 bases and J shed 2 bases, with 16 bases lying between them. CDR1 and CDR2 from the germline V gene are SGHNT and YENEEA. The chain's CDR3 is CASSPGGQGPYEQYF. The DNA for the CDR3 is TGTGCCAGCAGCCCGGGGGGCCAGGGCCCCTACGAGCAGTACTTC.

V gene TRBV7-8 combines with J gene TRBJ1-3, with 8 bases lining up with TRBD1. This CDR3 has 14 residues. Germline CDR1 reads SGHVS; CDR2 reads FQNEAQ. The ends lost 3 bases at V and 4 bases at J; junction bases unmatched: 2. CDR3 in amino acids: CASSLDREGNTIYF. As DNA, the CDR3 is TGTGCCAGCAGCTTGGACAGGGAAGGAAACACCATATATTTT.

The V call is TRBV29-1, the J call TRBJ2-2; 14 nucleotides align to TRBD2. Germline V CDR1 and CDR2: SQVTM, ANQGSEA. V trimming: 7 bases; J trimming: 7 bases; junction bases outside the gene matches: 11. This CDR3 spans 16 amino acids. CDR3 nucleotide sequence: TGCAGCGCTAAACCGGGACTAGCGGGAGTTGGCGGGGAGCTGTTTTTT. This encodes CSAKPGLAGVGGELFF.

The V gene is TRBV5-1, the J gene TRBJ2-3, with 8 bases identical to TRBD2. The length of the CDR3 is 14 residues. With 3 bases clipped from V and 4 bases from J, the junction kept 4 bases outside the gene matches. Germline V gene lookup returns CDR1 SGHRS and CDR2 YFSETQ. CDR3 coding DNA: TGCGCCAGCAGCTGGGGACTAGAGGCAGATACGCAGTATTTT. It specifies CASSWGLEADTQYF.

V gene TRBV14 combines with J gene TRBJ2-5, with a possible D match to TRBD2 (5 bases). Germline V gene sequence: CDR1 SGHDN, CDR2 FVKESK. The CDR3 runs 18 residues. Trimming removed 3 bases at V and 1 base at J, with 21 bases between. Here the CDR3 DNA reads TGTGCCAGCAGCCAGGGGAGAAGCCCGCAGGTACTCCAAGAGACCCAGTACTTC. It codes for CASSQGRSPQVLQETQYF.

This clone showed up just a few times. The chain combines TRBV9 with TRBJ1-5; tentative D call: TRBD1 (5 bases). Trimming left V 4 bases short and J 7 bases short, with 15 bases between. There are 14 residues in the CDR3. Germline-derived CDR1 and CDR2 are SGDLS and YYNGEE. CDR3 DNA sequence: TGTGCCAGCAGCTTAAGAGGGGAGGGGCAGCCCCAGCATTTT. It codes for CASSLRGEGQPQHF.

The CDR3 DNA sequence: TGTGCCAGCAGCTTTACCCAGGGGGAGCTGTTTTTT. Its translation: CASSFTQGELFF. The V gene is TRBV7-9, the J gene TRBJ2-2; D not certain. The CDR3 loop spans 12 amino acids. Trimming took 3 bases from V and 8 from J, leaving 7 bases between them. From germline, CDR1 is SEHNR and CDR2 FQNEAQ (reference sequence).

This rearrangement joins TRBV5-6 to TRBJ1-1, with D tentatively TRBD1 (5 bases). The length of the CDR3 is 13 residues. V dropped 0 bases and J dropped 6 bases, with 9 bases sitting between them. Germline lookup yields CDR1 SGHDT and CDR2 YYEEEE. The CDR3 spells CASSLAGPPEAFF. CDR3 nucleotide sequence: TGTGCCAGCAGCTTGGCAGGGCCTCCTGAAGCTTTCTTT. The full variable domain, completed using reference TRBV5-6 and TRBJ1-1, is DAGVTQSPTHLIKTRGQQVTLRCSPKSGHDTVSWYQQALGQGPQFIFQYYEEEERQRGNFPDRFSGHQFPNYSSELNVNALLLGDSALYLCASSLAGPPEAFFGQGTRLTVV.

The chain joins TRBV6-5 to TRBJ1-1, with 7 bases identical to TRBD1. The CDR3 has 14 amino acids. Germline CDR1 is MNHEY and CDR2 is SVGAGI. With V trimmed by 6 bases and J by 0 bases, 4 bases remained unmatched. The CDR3 DNA reads TGTGCCAGCAGGGGACAGCAGATGAACACTGAAGCTTTCTTT. Its protein is CASRGQQMNTEAFF.

This clone showed up just once. This chain links TRBV7-2 with TRBJ2-7; 8 bases fit TRBD1. The CDR3 contains 13 residues. CDR1 is SGHTA, CDR2 FQGNSA, per germline. Unmatched junction bases numbered 6, after V lost 5 bases and J lost 6 bases. The DNA for the CDR3 is TGTGCCAGCAGCAGGACAGGGTCCGTCGAGCAGTACTTC. Its translation is CASSRTGSVEQYF.

The DNA for the CDR3 is TGTGCCAGCAGCCGGACTAGCGGTACCTACGAGCAGTACTTC. Translation: CASSRTSGTYEQYF. The chain employs TRBV13 and TRBJ2-7; TRBD2 matches 10 bases. Germline-derived CDR1 and CDR2 are PRHDT and FYEKMQ (reference sequence). CDR3 length: 14 amino acids. J was trimmed by 2 bases and V by 5 bases; bases with no gene match: 3. The full variable domain, completed using reference TRBV13 and TRBJ2-7, is AAGVIQSPRHLIKEKRETATLKCYPIPRHDTVYWYQQGPGQDPQFLISFYEKMQSDKGSIPDRFSAQQFSDYHSELNMSSLELGDSALYFCASSRTSGTYEQYFGPGTRLTVT.

V gene TRBV5-1 combines with J gene TRBJ2-1; TRBD2 matches at 7 bases. This CDR3 has 12 amino acids. J was trimmed by 10 bases and V by 3 bases; bases with no gene match: 4. The V gene's germline CDR1 is SGHRS and CDR2 YFSETQ. The CDR3 DNA reads as TGCGCCAGCAGCTACCCGGGGGGAGAGCAGTTCTTC. This translates into CASSYPGGEQFF.

V usage is TRBV19 and J usage is TRBJ2-1, with D unclear. CDR1 is LNHDA and CDR2 is SQIVND in the germline V gene (reference sequence). V was clipped by 1 base and J by 4 bases, with 8 bases between them. The CDR3 sequence is 14 residues long. DNA of the CDR3: TGTGCCAGTAGTATAGGGTTCGGGTACAATGAGCAGTTCTTC. This codes for CASSIGFGYNEQFF.

The chain is built from TRBV7-6 and TRBJ2-3; 11 nucleotides agree with TRBD1. Germline CDR1 reads SGHVS; CDR2 reads FNYEAQ. The V and J ends lost 4 bases and 6 bases, in that order; junction bases with no gene match: 3. The CDR3 length is 14 residues. The CDR3, as DNA: TGTGCCAGCAGCTCAGGGACAGGGGGGGATACGCAGTATTTT. The encoded protein is CASSSGTGGDTQYF. Variable domain in full (rest from reference TRBV7-6 and TRBJ2-3): GAGVSQSPRYKVTKRGQDVALRCDPISGHVSLYWYRQALGQGPEFLTYFNYEAQQDKSGLPNDRFSAERPEGSISTLTIQRTEQRDSAMYRCASSSGTGGDTQYFGPGTRLTVL.

Details on this clone: A read error may produce the germline difference seen at one junction end. The chain uses TRBV30 and TRBJ1-2, with 7 bases identical to TRBD1. The length of the CDR3 is 11 residues. The germline gives CDR1 GTSNPN, CDR2 SVGIG (reference sequence). The CDR3 sequence is CARDSTYGHTF. The CDR3 DNA is TGTGCTCGGGACAGCACCTATGGCCACACCTTC.

The rearrangement links TRBV7-8 to TRBJ2-7; possibly TRBD1 for D (6 bases). The CDR3 runs to 14 residues. Between the trimmed V and J ends, which lost 3 bases and 2 bases, there was a span of 11 bases. Germline CDR1 is SGHVS and CDR2 is FQNEAQ. CDR3 region: CASSFKGGPYEQYF. CDR3 sequence (DNA): TGTGCCAGCAGCTTCAAAGGGGGACCCTACGAGCAGTACTTC.